The entry below describes one TCR beta chain. This sample was taken from a study of T cell changes during pregnancy in multiple sclerosis. TCRdb's table, derived via immunoSEQ multiplex PCR, lists solely in-frame clones and lacks some. The table lists around 69,000 clones, around nine tenths of them singletons. Sequenced material: CD8+ T cells from peripheral blood mononuclear cells, taken before pregnancy. The receptor comes from a female donor with multiple sclerosis, enrolled in a pregnancy study.

CDR3 sequence reads: CASSSRTSPDTQYF. The CDR3, as DNA: TGTGCCAGCAGCTCAAGGACTAGCCCAGATACGCAGTATTTT. V gene TRBV11-3 combines with J gene TRBJ2-3; TRBD2 matches 8 bases. V lost 4 bases and J lost 4; bases outside the gene matches: 4. The CDR3 runs 14 residues. Germline-derived CDR1 and CDR2 are SGHNT and YENEEA.